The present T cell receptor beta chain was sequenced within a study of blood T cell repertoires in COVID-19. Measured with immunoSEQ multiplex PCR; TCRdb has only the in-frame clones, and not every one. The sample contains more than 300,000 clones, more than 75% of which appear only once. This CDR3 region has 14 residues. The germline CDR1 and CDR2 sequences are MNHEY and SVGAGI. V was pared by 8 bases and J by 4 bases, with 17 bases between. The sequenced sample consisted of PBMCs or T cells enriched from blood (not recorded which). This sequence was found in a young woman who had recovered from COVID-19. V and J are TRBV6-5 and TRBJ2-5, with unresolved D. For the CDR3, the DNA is TGTGCCAGCGCTCCTTACTCTACTGGAGAGACCCAGTACTTC. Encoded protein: CASAPYSTGETQYF.